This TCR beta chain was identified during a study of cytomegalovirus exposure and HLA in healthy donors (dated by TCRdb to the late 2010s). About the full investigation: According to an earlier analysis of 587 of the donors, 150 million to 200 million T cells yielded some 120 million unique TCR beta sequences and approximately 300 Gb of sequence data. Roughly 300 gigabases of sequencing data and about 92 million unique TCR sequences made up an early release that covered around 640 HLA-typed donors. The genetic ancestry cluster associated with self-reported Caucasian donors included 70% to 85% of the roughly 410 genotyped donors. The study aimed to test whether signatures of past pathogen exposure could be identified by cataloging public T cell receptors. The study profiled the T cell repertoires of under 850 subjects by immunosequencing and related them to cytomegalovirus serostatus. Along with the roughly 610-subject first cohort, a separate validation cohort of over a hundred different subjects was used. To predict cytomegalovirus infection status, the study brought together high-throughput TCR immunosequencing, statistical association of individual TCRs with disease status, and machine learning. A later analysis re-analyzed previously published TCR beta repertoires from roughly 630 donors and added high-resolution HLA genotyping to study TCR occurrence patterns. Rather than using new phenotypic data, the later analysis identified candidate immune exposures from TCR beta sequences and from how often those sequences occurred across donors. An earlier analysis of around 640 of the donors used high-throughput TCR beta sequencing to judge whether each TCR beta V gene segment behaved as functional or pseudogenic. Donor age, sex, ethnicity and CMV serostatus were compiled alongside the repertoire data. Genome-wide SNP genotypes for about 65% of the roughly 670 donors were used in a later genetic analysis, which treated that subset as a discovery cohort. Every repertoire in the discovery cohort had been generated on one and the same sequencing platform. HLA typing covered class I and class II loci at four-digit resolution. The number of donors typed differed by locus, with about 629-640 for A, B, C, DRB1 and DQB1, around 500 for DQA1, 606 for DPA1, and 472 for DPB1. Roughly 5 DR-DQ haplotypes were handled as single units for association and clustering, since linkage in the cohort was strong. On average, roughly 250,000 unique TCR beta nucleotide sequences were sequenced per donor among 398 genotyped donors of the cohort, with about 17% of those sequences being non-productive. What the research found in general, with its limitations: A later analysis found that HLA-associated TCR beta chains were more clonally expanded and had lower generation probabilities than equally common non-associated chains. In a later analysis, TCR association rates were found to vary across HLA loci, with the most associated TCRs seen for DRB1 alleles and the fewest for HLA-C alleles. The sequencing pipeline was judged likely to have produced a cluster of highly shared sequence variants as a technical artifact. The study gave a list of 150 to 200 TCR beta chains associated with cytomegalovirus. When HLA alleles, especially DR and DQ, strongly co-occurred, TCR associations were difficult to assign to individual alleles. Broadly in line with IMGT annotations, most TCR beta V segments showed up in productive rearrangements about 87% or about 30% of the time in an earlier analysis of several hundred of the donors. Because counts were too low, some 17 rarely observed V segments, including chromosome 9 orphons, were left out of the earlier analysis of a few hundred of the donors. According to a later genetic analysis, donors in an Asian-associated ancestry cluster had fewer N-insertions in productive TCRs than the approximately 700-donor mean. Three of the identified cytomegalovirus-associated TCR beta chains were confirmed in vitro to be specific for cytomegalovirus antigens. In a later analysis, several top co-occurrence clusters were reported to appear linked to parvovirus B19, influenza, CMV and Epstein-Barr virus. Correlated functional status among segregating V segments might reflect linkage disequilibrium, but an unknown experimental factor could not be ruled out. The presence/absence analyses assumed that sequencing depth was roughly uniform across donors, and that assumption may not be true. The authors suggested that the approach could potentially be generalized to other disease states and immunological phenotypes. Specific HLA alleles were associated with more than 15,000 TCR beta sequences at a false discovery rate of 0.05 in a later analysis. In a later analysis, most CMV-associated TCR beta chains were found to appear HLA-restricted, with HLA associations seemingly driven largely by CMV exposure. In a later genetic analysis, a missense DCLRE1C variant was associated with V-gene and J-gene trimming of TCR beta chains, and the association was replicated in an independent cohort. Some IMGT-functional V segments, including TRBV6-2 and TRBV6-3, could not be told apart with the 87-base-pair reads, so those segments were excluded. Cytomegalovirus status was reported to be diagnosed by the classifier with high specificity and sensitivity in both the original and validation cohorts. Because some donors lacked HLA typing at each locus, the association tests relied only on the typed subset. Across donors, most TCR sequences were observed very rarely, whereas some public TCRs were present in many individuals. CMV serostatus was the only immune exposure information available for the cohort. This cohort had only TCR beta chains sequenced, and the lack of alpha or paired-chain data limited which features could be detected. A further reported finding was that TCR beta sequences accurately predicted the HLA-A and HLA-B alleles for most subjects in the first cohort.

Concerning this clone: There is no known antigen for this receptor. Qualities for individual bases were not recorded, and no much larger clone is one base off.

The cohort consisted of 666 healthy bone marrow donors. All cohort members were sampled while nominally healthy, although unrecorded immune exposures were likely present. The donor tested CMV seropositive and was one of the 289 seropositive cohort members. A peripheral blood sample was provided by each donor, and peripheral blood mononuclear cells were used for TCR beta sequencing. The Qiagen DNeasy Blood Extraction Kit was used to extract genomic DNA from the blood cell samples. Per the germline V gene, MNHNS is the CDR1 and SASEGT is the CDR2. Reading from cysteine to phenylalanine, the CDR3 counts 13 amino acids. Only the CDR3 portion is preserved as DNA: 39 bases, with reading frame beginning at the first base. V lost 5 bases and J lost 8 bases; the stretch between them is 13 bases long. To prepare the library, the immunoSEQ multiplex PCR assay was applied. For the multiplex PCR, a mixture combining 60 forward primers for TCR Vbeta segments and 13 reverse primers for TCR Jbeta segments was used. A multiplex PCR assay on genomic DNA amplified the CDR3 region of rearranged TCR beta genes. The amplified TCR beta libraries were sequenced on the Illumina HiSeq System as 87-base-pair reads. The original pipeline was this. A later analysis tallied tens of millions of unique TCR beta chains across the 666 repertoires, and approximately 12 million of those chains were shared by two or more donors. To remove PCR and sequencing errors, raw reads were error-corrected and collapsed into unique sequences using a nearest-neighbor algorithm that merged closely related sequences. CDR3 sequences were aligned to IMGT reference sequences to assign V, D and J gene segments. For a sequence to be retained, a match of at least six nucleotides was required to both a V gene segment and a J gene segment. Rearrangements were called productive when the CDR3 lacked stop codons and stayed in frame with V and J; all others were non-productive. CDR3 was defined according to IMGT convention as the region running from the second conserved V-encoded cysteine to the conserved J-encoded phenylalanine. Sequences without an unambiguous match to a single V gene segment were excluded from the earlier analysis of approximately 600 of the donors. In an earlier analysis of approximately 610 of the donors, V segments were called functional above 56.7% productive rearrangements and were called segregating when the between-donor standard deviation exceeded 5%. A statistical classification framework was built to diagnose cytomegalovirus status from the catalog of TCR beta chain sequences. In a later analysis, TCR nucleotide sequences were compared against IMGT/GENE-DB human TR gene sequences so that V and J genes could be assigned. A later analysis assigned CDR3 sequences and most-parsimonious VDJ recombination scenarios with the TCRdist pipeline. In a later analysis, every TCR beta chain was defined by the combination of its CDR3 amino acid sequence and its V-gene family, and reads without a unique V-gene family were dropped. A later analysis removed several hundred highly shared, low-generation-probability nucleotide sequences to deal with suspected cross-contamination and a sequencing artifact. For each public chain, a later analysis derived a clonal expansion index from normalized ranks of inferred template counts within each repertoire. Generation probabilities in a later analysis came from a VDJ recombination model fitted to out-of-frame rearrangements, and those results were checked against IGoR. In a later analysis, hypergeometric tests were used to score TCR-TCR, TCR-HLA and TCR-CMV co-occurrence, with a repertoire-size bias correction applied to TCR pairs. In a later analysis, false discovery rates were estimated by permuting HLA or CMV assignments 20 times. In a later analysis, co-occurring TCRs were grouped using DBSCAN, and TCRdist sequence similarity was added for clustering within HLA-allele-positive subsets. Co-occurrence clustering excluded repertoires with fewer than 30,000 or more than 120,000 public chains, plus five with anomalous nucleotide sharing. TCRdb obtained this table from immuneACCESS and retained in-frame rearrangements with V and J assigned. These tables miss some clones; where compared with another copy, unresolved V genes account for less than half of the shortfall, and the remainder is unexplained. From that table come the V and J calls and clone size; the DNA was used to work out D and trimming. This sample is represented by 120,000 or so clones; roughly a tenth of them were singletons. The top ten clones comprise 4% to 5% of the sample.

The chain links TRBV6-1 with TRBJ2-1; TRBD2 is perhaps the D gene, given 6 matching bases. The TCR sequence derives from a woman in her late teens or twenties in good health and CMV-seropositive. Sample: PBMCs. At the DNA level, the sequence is TGTGCCAGCAGTTCTACTAGCTGGGATGAGCAGTTCTTC. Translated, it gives CASSSTSWDEQFF.